This T cell receptor beta chain was retrieved from a study of blood T cell repertoires in COVID-19. About the study: Acute-phase and convalescent COVID-19 samples originated in the United States, Italy and Spain. T cells, B-cell-depleted T cells, or PBMCs supplied cDNA or gDNA.

Original methodology: Reference gene primers were amplified, and this amplification served to estimate nucleated cell counts. Here immunoSEQ multiplex PCR was the method, and the copy in TCRdb shows in-frame clones only, minus some. The V and J calls and clone size come from that table; D and trimming were worked out from the DNA. The repertoire has about 240,000 clones, around three quarters of them found once; the top ten carry 3% to 3.5%. This clone showed up just a few times. Material: peripheral blood. The source of this sequence is a woman at least 80 years old with acute or convalescent COVID-19.

For the CDR3, the DNA is TGTGCCAGCAGCTTGGTGGACTCACGAAACTATGGCTACACCTTC. Amino acid sequence: CASSLVDSRNYGYTF. The chain is built from TRBV5-4 and TRBJ1-2; D ambiguous. Germline-derived CDR1 and CDR2 are SGHNT and YYREEE (reference sequence). The CDR3 is 15 amino acids. V gave up 0 bases and J gave up 2 bases, with 11 bases separating them.